These 27 T cell receptor beta chains were all obtained from the same sample, sequenced in a study of shared clonotypes between healthy human individuals. Here immunoSEQ multiplex PCR was the method, and the copy in TCRdb shows in-frame clones only, minus some. Here the sample spans approximately 1.5 million clones, approximately 98% being singletons. Material: naive CD4+ T cells sorted from blood. The subset is: CD45RA+ positively selected. These receptors all stem from a man under 40 in good health.

This clone occurred once. The chain links TRBV28 to TRBJ2-3, with D perhaps matching TRBD1 (6 bases). Trimming removed 3 bases from V and 5 bases from J, with 15 bases in between. There are 15 residues in the CDR3. CDR1 is MDHEN and CDR2 is SYDVKM in the germline V gene. CDR3 sequence reads: CASSLQGHSKDTQYF. In nucleotides, the CDR3 is TGTGCCAGCAGTTTGCAGGGACACTCCAAAGATACGCAGTATTTT.

The chain links TRBV15 to TRBJ2-1; 13 bases are a match to TRBD2. The germline CDR1 and CDR2 sequences are LNHNV and YYDKDF (reference sequence). The J segment lost 8 bases and the V segment lost 4 bases, leaving 5 bases of the junction unmatched. The CDR3 contains 15 residues. The CDR3 bases are TGTGCCACCAGCATCCGACTAGCGGGAGGTGATGAGCAGTTCTTC. Translating it yields CATSIRLAGGDEQFF.

With regard to this clone: The same CDR3 arises from other DNA sequences in this sample as well. The chain combines TRBV5-5 with TRBJ2-2; D not resolved. The CDR3 runs 12 residues. V was shortened by 6 bases and J by 3 bases, with 6 bases between the two germline ends. The germline gives CDR1 SGHKS, CDR2 YYEKEE (reference sequence). CDR3: CASTSDTGELFF. CDR3 DNA sequence: TGTGCCAGCACCTCTGACACCGGGGAGCTGTTTTTT.

This chain uses TRBV10-2 with TRBJ2-7, with TRBD2 matching 7 bases. Germline CDR1 reads WSHSY; CDR2 reads SAAADI. Germline trimming cut 4 bases from V and 4 bases from J; bases unmatched to any gene: 7. There are 14 residues in the CDR3. CDR3 sequence (DNA): TGCGCCAGCAGTGGCCCAGCGGGAAAGTACGAGCAGTACTTC. It translates to CASSGPAGKYEQYF.

V gene TRBV28 combines with J gene TRBJ2-1; 11 nucleotides match TRBD2. Germline V gives CDR1 MDHEN, CDR2 SYDVKM. CDR3 size: 17 residues. J was trimmed by 6 bases and V by 5 bases; bases with no gene match: 12. In DNA, the CDR3 is TGTGCCAGCAGTGAACTAGCGGGAGCTCCAGGGGGCAATGAGCAGTTCTTC. This translates into CASSELAGAPGGNEQFF.

J is TRBJ2-1 and V is TRBV6-1; TRBD2 aligns across 8 bases. In germline, CDR1 is MNHNS, CDR2 SASEGT. Trimming took 1 base from V and 12 from J; bases not matched to a gene: 11. CDR3 size: 15 residues. In DNA form, the CDR3 reads TGTGCCAGCAGTGAAGAACTAGCGGCCATGAACGGGCAGTTCTTC. It translates to CASSEELAAMNGQFF.

The sample holds one count of this clone. The V gene is TRBV7-6, the J gene TRBJ2-5; the match to TRBD2 covers 9 bases. Looked up from germline, CDR1 is SGHVS and CDR2 is FNYEAQ. This CDR3 contains 15 residues. V shed 4 bases and J 0 bases; nucleotides not matched to a gene: 3. CDR3 residues: CASSWTSVYQETQYF. The CDR3 DNA reads as TGTGCCAGCAGCTGGACTAGCGTATACCAAGAGACCCAGTACTTC.

This clone was counted a single time. The chain is built from TRBV5-4 and TRBJ2-5; D ambiguous. CDR3 length: 15 residues. Trimming cost V 1 base and J 2 bases, with 12 bases left between them. The V gene's germline CDR1 is SGHNT and CDR2 YYREEE (reference sequence). The CDR3, as DNA: TGTGCCAGCAGCTTGTACGCAGCGATGCAAGAGACCCAGTACTTC. Translating gives CASSLYAAMQETQYF.

J is TRBJ2-3 and V is TRBV11-3; TRBD2 aligns across 7 bases. The CDR3 loop spans 16 amino acids. Unmatched junction bases numbered 10, after V lost 5 bases and J lost 2 bases. Germline lookup yields CDR1 SGHNT and CDR2 YENEEA. Written as DNA, the CDR3 is TGTGCCAGCAGCCGCCCAGGGCTAGCGGTCACAGATACGCAGTATTTT. It specifies CASSRPGLAVTDTQYF.

The genes are TRBV2 and TRBJ1-3; D uncertain. V was shortened by 7 bases and J by 12 bases, with 22 bases between the two germline ends. CDR1 and CDR2 from the germline V gene are SNHLY and FYNNEI. This CDR3 is 14 amino acids long. This CDR3 is CASTTSPVETYIYF. The CDR3 coding sequence is TGTGCCAGCACCACTAGCCCCGTAGAAACATACATATATTTT.

This rearrangement joins TRBV2 to TRBJ2-5; 9 nucleotides match TRBD1. V dropped 7 bases and J dropped 4; count of bases not matched to a gene: 4. The CDR3 length is 13 residues. Germline-derived CDR1 and CDR2 are SNHLY and FYNNEI. The CDR3 reads CASTMTGGETQYF. In DNA form, the CDR3 reads TGTGCCAGCACCATGACAGGGGGAGAGACCCAGTACTTC.

The CDR3 region has the DNA TGTGCCAGTAGTCGGACAGGCTCCAGCGGGGAGCTGTTTTTT. It is translated as CASSRTGSSGELFF. The rearrangement joins TRBV19 to TRBJ2-2, with 7 positions matching TRBD1. Germline V gene data show CDR1 as LNHDA and CDR2 as SQIVND (reference sequence). The V gene end was trimmed by 5 bases and the J gene end by 7 bases; junction bases not matched to a gene: 7. There are 14 residues in the CDR3. Full variable domain (remainder filled in from reference TRBV19 and TRBJ2-2): DGGITQSPKYLFRKEGQNVTLSCEQNLNHDAMYWYRQDPGQGLRLIYYSQIVNDFQKGDIAEGYSVSREKKESFPLTVTSAQKNPTAFYLCASSRTGSSGELFFGEGSRLTVL.

The chain has TRBV6-5 and TRBJ1-1; D is unresolved. This CDR3 has 15 amino acids. Germline assignment: CDR1 MNHEY and CDR2 SVGAGI. The V and J ends lost 2 bases and 1 base respectively, with 11 bases between them. The CDR3 loop reads CASSYGGKGNTEAFF. For the CDR3, the DNA is TGTGCCAGCAGTTACGGCGGCAAGGGGAACACTGAAGCTTTCTTT.

The chain couples TRBV2 to TRBJ2-7; 8 bases fit TRBD1. The J segment lost 3 bases and the V segment lost 7 bases, leaving 5 bases of the junction unmatched. The CDR3 has 13 residues. CDR1 is SNHLY, CDR2 FYNNEI, per germline. The CDR3 region has the DNA TGTGCCAGCATCCCGGACAGGGACTACGAGCAGTACTTC. As protein: CASIPDRDYEQYF.

The chain is built from TRBV19 and TRBJ2-1; D could derive from TRBD1 or TRBD2 (5 bases each). V lost 1 base, J lost 7 bases, and 17 bases lay in between. Germline CDR1 reads LNHDA; CDR2 reads SQIVND (reference sequence). This CDR3 contains 16 residues. CDR3 sequence reads: CASSIARGARRNEQFF. The CDR3, as DNA: TGTGCCAGTAGTATAGCTCGGGGCGCGAGGCGGAATGAGCAGTTCTTC.

This clone is a singleton in its sample. The V gene is TRBV5-5, the J gene TRBJ2-1; weak D call: TRBD2 (6 bases). Germline V gives CDR1 SGHKS, CDR2 YYEKEE (reference sequence). The CDR3 has 15 residues. V lost 0 bases and J 5 bases, leaving 12 bases between the germline ends. CDR3 protein: CASSLGASANNEQFF. CDR3 bases: TGTGCCAGCAGCTTGGGTGCTAGCGCCAACAATGAGCAGTTCTTC.

The J gene is TRBJ1-1, the V gene TRBV11-3; D is unresolved. Between the trimmed V and J ends, which lost 1 base and 4 bases, there was a span of 13 bases. The germline CDR1 and CDR2 sequences are SGHNT and YENEEA. The CDR3 has 15 amino acids. This chain's CDR3 is CASSLGVGRSTEAFF. The CDR3 nucleotides are TGTGCCAGCAGCTTAGGCGTAGGCAGGAGCACTGAAGCTTTCTTT. Complete variable domain (other parts from reference TRBV11-3 and TRBJ1-1): EAGVVQSPRYKIIEKKQPVAFWCNPISGHNTLYWYLQNLGQGPELLIRYENEEAVDDSQLPKDRFSAERLKGVDSTLKIQPAELGDSAVYLCASSLGVGRSTEAFFGQGTRLTVV.

V is TRBV19 and J is TRBJ1-3, with 8 bases identical to TRBD1. Germline CDR1 reads LNHDA; CDR2 reads SQIVND (reference sequence). The length of the CDR3 is 15 residues. V shed 7 bases and J 0 bases; nucleotides not matched to a gene: 5. The CDR3 sequence: CASIGQGVSGNTIYF. Written as DNA, the CDR3 is TGTGCCAGTATCGGACAGGGAGTCTCTGGAAACACCATATATTTT.

This clone is a singleton in its sample. The V call is TRBV18, the J call TRBJ1-1; D is perhaps TRBD1 (5 bases). The V and J ends lost 0 bases and 3 bases respectively, with 17 bases between them. Germline V gene sequence: CDR1 KGHSH, CDR2 LQKENI. The CDR3 loop spans 17 amino acids. CDR3 DNA sequence: TGTGCCAGCTCACCACCGGGAGGCTGGGGCCAGCACACTGAAGCTTTCTTT. Protein sequence: CASSPPGGWGQHTEAFF.

The chain recombines TRBV29-1 with TRBJ2-1, with D perhaps matching TRBD2 (5 bases). The V gene's germline CDR1 is SQVTM and CDR2 ANQGSEA. The CDR3 has 13 amino acids. The germline V and J ends were trimmed by 6 bases and 2 bases, with 11 bases remaining between them. CDR3 protein: CSVPAETYNEQFF. In DNA form, the CDR3 reads TGCAGCGTCCCAGCGGAAACCTACAATGAGCAGTTCTTC.

The rearrangement uses TRBV5-5 and TRBJ1-4; possible D gene TRBD1, 5 bases. Germline lookup yields CDR1 SGHKS and CDR2 YYEKEE (reference sequence). Trimming left V 4 bases short and J 6 bases short, with 19 bases between. CDR3 length: 16 amino acids. The CDR3 DNA reads as TGTGCCAGCAGCAGAGGGACGTCACTCTTCTATGAAAAACTGTTTTTT. This sequence encodes CASSRGTSLFYEKLFF.

As to this clone: This sample also contains other DNA sequences that code for the same CDR3. The chain uses TRBV11-2 and TRBJ1-1; D not certain. Trimming shortened V by 4 bases and J by 0 bases, and 6 bases separated the two germline ends. The germline V gene has CDR1 SGHAT and CDR2 FQNNGV. This CDR3 is 13 amino acids long. CDR3 residues: CASSSQMNTEAFF. The DNA of the CDR3 is TGTGCCAGCAGCTCGCAGATGAACACTGAAGCTTTCTTT.

The rearrangement uses TRBV7-9 and TRBJ1-1, with TRBD1 matching over 7 bases. CDR1 and CDR2 from the germline V gene are SEHNR and FQNEAQ (reference sequence). This CDR3 contains 14 residues. Trimming at V came to 5 bases and at J to 4 bases, leaving 7 bases not matched to a gene. The DNA of the CDR3 is TGTGCCAGCAGCCTTGACAGGGTTAGCACTGAAGCTTTCTTT. Translated, it gives CASSLDRVSTEAFF.

For the CDR3, the DNA is TGCGCCAGCAGCCAAGATCTGATCCCTGGGGCCCAGCATTTT. It codes for CASSQDLIPGAQHF. The chain has TRBV4-3 and TRBJ1-5, with D unclear. The germline V gene encodes CDR1 LGHNA and CDR2 YSLEER. This CDR3 is built from 14 residues. V dropped 0 bases and J dropped 11 bases, with 14 bases sitting between them.

The CDR3 DNA sequence: TGTGCCAGCAGTTTATCAGCCCTTAGCGTCCAGGATGGCTACACCTTC. It specifies CASSLSALSVQDGYTF. The V and J genes are TRBV27 and TRBJ1-2; D ambiguous. CDR1 is MNHEY, CDR2 SMNVEV, per germline (reference sequence). This CDR3 region has 16 residues. Trimming shortened V by 0 bases and J by 6 bases, and 17 bases separated the two germline ends.

J is TRBJ2-3 and V is TRBV10-3, with 7 nucleotides matching TRBD2. CDR3 length: 16 amino acids. After removal of 6 bases from V and 0 bases from J, the junction contained 9 bases not matched to a gene. Germline CDR1 is ENHRY and CDR2 is SYGVKD. CDR3 protein: CAIREPSGTSTDTQYF. Here the CDR3 DNA reads TGTGCCATCAGAGAACCGAGCGGGACTAGCACAGATACGCAGTATTTT.

About this clone itself: At the DNA level, this CDR3 is encoded by other sequences in the same sample as well. CDR3 sequence reads: CASSSVYEQYF. The DNA of the CDR3 is TGTGCCAGCAGTAGCGTCTACGAGCAGTACTTC. The V gene is TRBV28, the J gene TRBJ2-7; D unclear. Germline assignment: CDR1 MDHEN and CDR2 SYDVKM. The germline V and J ends were trimmed by 5 bases and 3 bases, with 5 bases remaining between them. This CDR3 is 11 amino acids long.